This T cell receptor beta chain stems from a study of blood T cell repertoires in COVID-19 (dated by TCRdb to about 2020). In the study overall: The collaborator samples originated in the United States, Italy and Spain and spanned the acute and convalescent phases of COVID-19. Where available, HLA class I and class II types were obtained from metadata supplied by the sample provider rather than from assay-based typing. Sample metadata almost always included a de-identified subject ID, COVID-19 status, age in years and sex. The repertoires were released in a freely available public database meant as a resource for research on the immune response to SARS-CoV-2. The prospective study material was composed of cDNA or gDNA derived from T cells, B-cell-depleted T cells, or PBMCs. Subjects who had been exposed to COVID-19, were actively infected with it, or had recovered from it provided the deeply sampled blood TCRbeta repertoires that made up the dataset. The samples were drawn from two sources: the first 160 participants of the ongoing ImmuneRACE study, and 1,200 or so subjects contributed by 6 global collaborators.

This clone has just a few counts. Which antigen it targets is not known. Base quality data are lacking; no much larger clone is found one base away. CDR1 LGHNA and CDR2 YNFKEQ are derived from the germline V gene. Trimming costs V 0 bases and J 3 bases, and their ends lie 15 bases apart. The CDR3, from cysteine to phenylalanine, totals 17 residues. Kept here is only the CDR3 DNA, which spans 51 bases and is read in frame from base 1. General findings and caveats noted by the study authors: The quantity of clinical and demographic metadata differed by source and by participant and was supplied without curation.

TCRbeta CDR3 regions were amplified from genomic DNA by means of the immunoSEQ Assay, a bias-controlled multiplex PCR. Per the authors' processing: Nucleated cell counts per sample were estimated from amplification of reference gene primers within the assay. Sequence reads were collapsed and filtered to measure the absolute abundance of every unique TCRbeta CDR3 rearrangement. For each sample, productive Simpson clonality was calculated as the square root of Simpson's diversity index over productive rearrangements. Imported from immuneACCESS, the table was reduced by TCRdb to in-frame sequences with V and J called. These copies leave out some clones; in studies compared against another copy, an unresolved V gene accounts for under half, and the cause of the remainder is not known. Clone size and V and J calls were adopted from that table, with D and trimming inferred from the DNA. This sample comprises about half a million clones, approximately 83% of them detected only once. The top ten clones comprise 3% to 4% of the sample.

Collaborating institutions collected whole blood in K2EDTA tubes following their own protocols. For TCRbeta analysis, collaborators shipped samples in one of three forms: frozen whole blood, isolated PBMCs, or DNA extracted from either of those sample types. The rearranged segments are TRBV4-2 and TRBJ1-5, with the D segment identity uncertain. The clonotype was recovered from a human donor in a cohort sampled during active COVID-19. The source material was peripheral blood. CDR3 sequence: CASSQDSLRYYNQPQHF. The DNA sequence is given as TGTGCCAGCAGCCAAGATTCGTTAAGGTACTACAATCAGCCCCAGCATTTT.